These T cell receptor beta chains were read from a single sample in a study of blood T cells in healthy people across ages. MiXCR, applied by TCRdb to the 5' RACE reads, yields one record per CDR3 protein. In the table there are fewer than 1 million distinct CDR3 sequences, more than 40% of which are singletons. Sequenced material: blood. Every receptor here comes from a man aged 55-75 years in good health. Each CDR3 is given with its conserved first and last residue. A D gene is named only where the DNA matches it firmly. The size field is filled for only some rows; it gives once, few, many or a size class.

>.|.|TRBV7-8|TRBJ2-3
CASAANRVKDTQYF
TGTGCCAGCGCAGCTAACAGGGTCAAAGATACGCAGTATTTT
>TRBD1|.|TRBV7-9|TRBJ2-7
CASSLTGGDYEQYF
TGTGCCAGCAGCTTAACAGGGGGCGACTACGAGCAGTACTTC
>.|few|TRBV6-5|TRBJ2-1
CASRTPIGEQFF
TGTGCCAGCAGAACTCCGATAGGTGAGCAGTTCTTC
>TRBD1|few|TRBV7-2|TRBJ2-7
CASSLALAGGGEQYF
TGTGCCAGCAGCTTAGCGTTGGCAGGGGGCGGAGAGCAGTACTTC
>.|.|TRBV9|TRBJ2-7
CASSVDRISEEQYF
TGTGCCAGCAGCGTAGACAGGATTTCTGAGGAGCAGTACTTC
>TRBD2|.|TRBV7-2|TRBJ2-1
CASSLEGLAAAYNEQFF
TGTGCCAGCAGCTTAGAGGGACTAGCGGCAGCGTACAATGAGCAGTTCTTC
>.|.|TRBV20-1|TRBJ1-5
CSAIDSNQPQHF
TGCAGTGCTATTGACAGTAATCAGCCCCAGCATTTT
>.|.|TRBV4-3|TRBJ1-6
CASSPGLGISPLHF
TGCGCCAGCAGCCCCGGTCTCGGAATTTCACCCCTCCACTTT
>TRBD1|.|TRBV5-6|TRBJ2-1
CASSSQQGQETQFF
TGTGCCAGCAGCTCGCAACAGGGGCAAGAGACCCAGTTCTTC
>.|.|TRBV7-3|TRBJ2-2
CASSLKASGRDTGELFF
TGTGCCAGCAGCTTAAAAGCTAGTGGCAGGGACACCGGGGAGCTGTTTTTT
>.|.|TRBV4-3|TRBJ2-5
CASSQGGNVDGETQYF
TGCGCCAGCAGCCAAGGGGGTAACGTGGATGGAGAGACCCAGTACTTC
>TRBD2|.|TRBV29-1|TRBJ2-5
CSVLPGLAGETQYF
TGCAGCGTCCTACCCGGACTAGCAGGAGAGACCCAGTACTTC
>TRBD1|.|TRBV6-6|TRBJ1-2
CASSGPDTGGNGYTF
TGTGCCAGCAGTGGACCCGACACAGGGGGCAATGGCTACACCTTC
>.|.|TRBV27|TRBJ1-1
CTSIAQGGAMNTEAFF
TGTACCAGCATAGCGCAGGGAGGGGCGATGAACACTGAAGCTTTCTTT
>.|few|TRBV7-9|TRBJ2-7
CASSPDGRGVYEQYF
TGTGCCAGCAGCCCCGACGGCAGGGGGGTCTACGAGCAGTACTTC